This TCR beta chain was captured by sequencing in a study of radiation and T cells in renal cell carcinoma. Assay: immunoSEQ multiplex PCR; the TCRdb copy retains only in-frame clones and omits some. Of about 150,000 clones listed, 87% were seen once; the top ten hold over 10%. General observations from the study: No pretreatment tumor biopsies were available for baseline clonotypes. Top tumor clonotypes rose in blood 2 weeks post-radiation, then contracted.

V shed 2 bases, J shed 4 bases, and the junction held 3 bases outside the gene matches. This CDR3 has 14 amino acids. CDR1 and CDR2 (germline): MDHEN, SYDVKM. Time point reported: blood 2 weeks post-SBRT. Documented treatment: 15 Gy SBRT to primary tumor, nephrectomy 4 weeks later. Details on this clone: Its antigen is still unknown.

The sequencing here drew on blood, taken from a patient whose treatment included radiotherapy and nephrectomy. The chain uses TRBV28 and TRBJ1-2, with 8 bases matching TRBD1. The sequence was obtained from a woman between 50 and 59 years old with renal cell carcinoma. CDR3 coding DNA: TGTGCCAGCAGTTTAGCCCAGGGGGCCTATGGCTACACCTTC. Its protein product is CASSLAQGAYGYTF.